This T cell receptor (beta chain) was documented in a study of shared clonotypes between healthy human individuals. Overall study findings and caveats: Only a few donors were included, so the genetic and exposure-history diversity represented was limited.

TCRdb's copy holds only in-frame clones and misses some; the assay was immunoSEQ multiplex PCR. The table records under 1,100,000 clones, about three quarters of them present only once. Germline values: CDR1 MNHEY, CDR2 SMNVEV (reference sequence). V was pared by 8 bases and J by 3 bases, with 10 bases of the junction left unmatched. CDR3 length equals 14 residues. This clone was seen a single time. Its target is not known. This receptor was obtained from a man between 18 and 29 years old in good health. The specimen was memory CD4+ T cells sorted from blood. Stated subset: CD45RA-negative fraction. The gene calls are TRBV27 and TRBJ2-7; 7 bases match TRBD2. The CDR3 loop is CASSELAGVYEQYF. DNA for the CDR3: TGTGCCAGCTCCGAATTGGCGGGGGTCTACGAGCAGTACTTC.